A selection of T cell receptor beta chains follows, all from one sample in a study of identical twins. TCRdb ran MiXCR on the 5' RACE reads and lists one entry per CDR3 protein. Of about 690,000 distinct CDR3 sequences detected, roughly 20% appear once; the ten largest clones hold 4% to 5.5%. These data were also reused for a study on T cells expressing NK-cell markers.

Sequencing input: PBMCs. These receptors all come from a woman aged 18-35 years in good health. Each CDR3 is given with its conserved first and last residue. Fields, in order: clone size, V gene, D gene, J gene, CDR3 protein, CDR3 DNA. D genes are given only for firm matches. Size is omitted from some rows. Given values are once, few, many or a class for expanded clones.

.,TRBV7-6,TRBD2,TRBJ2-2,CASSFASGPNTGELFF,TGTGCCAGCAGCTTTGCTAGCGGACCGAACACCGGGGAGCTGTTTTTT
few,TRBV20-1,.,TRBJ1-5,CSASKGRGNQPQHF,TGCAGTGCTAGCAAAGGACGGGGAAATCAGCCCCAGCATTTT
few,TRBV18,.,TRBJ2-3,CASSPFGTSSTDTQYF,TGTGCCAGCTCACCGTTTGGGACTTCTAGCACAGATACGCAGTATTTT
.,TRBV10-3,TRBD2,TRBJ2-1,CATGLAGEGDEQFF,TGTGCCACGGGACTAGCGGGGGAAGGCGATGAGCAGTTCTTC
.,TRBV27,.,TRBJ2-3,CASTPSLAPNTDTQYF,TGTGCCAGCACCCCGTCCCTGGCGCCCAACACAGATACGCAGTATTTT
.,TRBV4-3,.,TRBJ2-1,CASSSGPADNEQFF,TGCGCCAGCAGCTCCGGCCCAGCGGACAATGAGCAGTTCTTC
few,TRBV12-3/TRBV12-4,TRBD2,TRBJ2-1,CASRESGGGYDEQFF,TGTGCCAGCAGGGAATCCGGGGGGGGATACGATGAGCAGTTCTTC
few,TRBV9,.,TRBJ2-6,CASGAIPSGANVLTF,TGTGCCAGTGGGGCTATCCCTTCTGGGGCCAACGTCCTGACTTTC
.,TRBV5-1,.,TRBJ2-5,CASSLGDGIGETQYF,TGCGCCAGCAGCTTGGGCGACGGAATTGGAGAGACCCAGTACTTC
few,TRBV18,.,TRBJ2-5,CASCRGSQETQYF,TGTGCCAGCTGTCGAGGGAGCCAAGAGACCCAGTACTTC
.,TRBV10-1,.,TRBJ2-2,CASSSQLGDTGELFF,TGCGCCAGCAGTTCCCAGTTGGGGGATACCGGGGAGCTGTTTTTT
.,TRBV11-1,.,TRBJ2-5,CASSYSLGVETQYF,TGTGCCAGCAGCTACTCTCTAGGGGTGGAGACCCAGTACTTC
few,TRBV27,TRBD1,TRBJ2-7,CASKVTGQVTYEQYF,TGTGCCAGCAAAGTAACGGGACAGGTGACCTACGAGCAGTACTTC
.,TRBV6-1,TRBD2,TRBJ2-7,CASHPGRWYEQYF,TGTGCCAGCCACCCCGGGAGGTGGTACGAGCAGTACTTC
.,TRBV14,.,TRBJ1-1,CASSQQVRSMAFF,TGTGCCAGCAGCCAACAGGTGCGCTCGATGGCTTTCTTT
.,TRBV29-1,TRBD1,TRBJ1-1,CSVVKRTGRSGGTEAFF,TGCAGCGTGGTTAAAAGGACAGGGAGGTCCGGTGGCACTGAAGCTTTCTTT
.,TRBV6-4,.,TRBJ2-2,CASSGKWTTGELFF,TGTGCCAGCAGTGGCAAATGGACCACCGGGGAGCTGTTTTTT
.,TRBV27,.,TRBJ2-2,CASSLYGQGPGELFF,TGTGCCAGCAGTTTATACGGGCAGGGCCCCGGGGAGCTGTTTTTT
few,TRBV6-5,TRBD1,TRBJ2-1,CASSYAGGSDEQFF,TGTGCCAGCAGTTACGCAGGGGGCTCGGATGAGCAGTTCTTC
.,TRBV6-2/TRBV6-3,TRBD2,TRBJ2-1,CASREGRRTSGSNEQFF,TGTGCCAGCAGGGAAGGCCGACGGACTAGCGGGTCCAATGAGCAGTTCTTC
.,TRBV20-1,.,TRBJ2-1,CSAGGEQYGEQFF,TGCAGTGCGGGGGGAGAGCAGTACGGTGAGCAGTTCTTC
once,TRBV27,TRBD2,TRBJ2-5,CASSHRLAGVQETQYF,TGTGCCAGCAGTCATAGACTAGCGGGGGTTCAAGAGACCCAGTACTTC